The 8 T cell receptor beta chains listed next were all sequenced from one sample in a study of T cells after yellow fever vaccination. TCRdb re-called the 5' RACE reads through MiXCR, storing one row per CDR3 protein. The sample yields roughly 300,000 distinct CDR3 sequences, roughly 7.5% seen once. Sequencing used PBMCs, obtained roughly 46 days after the first yellow fever vaccination. These receptors all stem from a man aged 18 to 29 who received the YFV17D yellow fever vaccine.

This clonotype was observed a few times. The chain joins TRBV12-3 or TRBV12-4 to TRBJ1-6; D call uncertain. The V end lost 5 bases, the J end lost 7 bases, and 9 bases lay between the germline ends. The CDR3 has 13 residues. Here the CDR3 reads CASSVGWNSPLHF. The CDR3 DNA reads TGTGCCAGCAGTGTCGGGTGGAATTCACCCCTCCACTTT.

This clonotype was counted between two and nine times. The CDR3 here is CSAVAGRVSEQFF. As DNA, the CDR3 is TGCAGTGCCGTAGCGGGGCGAGTCAGTGAGCAGTTCTTC. The J gene is TRBJ2-1, the V gene TRBV20-1, with 8 positions matching TRBD2. The germline gives CDR1 DFQATT, CDR2 SNEGSKA (reference sequence). V lost 6 bases and J lost 9; bases outside the gene matches: 10. The length of the CDR3 is 13 residues.

The rearrangement links TRBV6-5 to TRBJ1-6; D gene unclear. V was cut by 2 bases and J by 1 base, with 12 bases left in between. Germline V gives CDR1 MNHEY, CDR2 SVGAGI. The CDR3 extends over 17 amino acids. For the CDR3, the DNA is TGTGCCAGCAGTTACCTCCGGGGTGGGTCCTATAATTCACCCCTCCACTTT. This encodes CASSYLRGGSYNSPLHF.

This sequence joins TRBV12-3 or TRBV12-4 and TRBJ1-2; the match to TRBD1 covers 9 bases. V gave up 6 bases and J gave up 3 bases; unmatched junction bases: 2. The CDR3 has 13 residues. The CDR3 is CASRRTGDYGYTF. Written as DNA, the CDR3 is TGTGCCAGCAGACGGACAGGGGACTATGGCTACACCTTC.

This clonotype was seen a handful of times. The chain has TRBV11-2 and TRBJ2-7; the match to TRBD2 covers 10 bases. There are 17 residues in the CDR3. Germline V lookup: CDR1 SGHAT, CDR2 FQNNGV. Trimming took 0 bases from V and 0 from J; bases not matched to a gene: 5. DNA for the CDR3: TGTGCCAGCAGCTTAGACACTAGCGGGACGAGCTCCTACGAGCAGTACGTC. Encoded protein: CASSLDTSGTSSYEQYV.

The rearrangement uses TRBV10-3 and TRBJ1-1, with 7 bases matching TRBD1. The CDR3 consists of 14 residues. CDR1 is ENHRY and CDR2 is SYGVKD in the germline V gene. The J segment lost 4 bases and the V segment lost 7 bases, leaving 9 bases of the junction unmatched. The CDR3 reads CAIKGQVIGTEAFF. The CDR3, as DNA: TGTGCCATCAAAGGACAGGTTATCGGCACTGAAGCTTTCTTT.

V usage is TRBV5-1 and J usage is TRBJ2-3; a weak D match, TRBD2 (5 bases). Between the trimmed V and J ends, which lost 4 bases and 0 bases, there was a span of 15 bases. The CDR3 spans 16 residues. From germline, CDR1 is SGHRS and CDR2 YFSETQ. The CDR3 nucleotides read TGCGCCAGCAGCCTCTCTCTGCGGGCAAGCACAGATACGCAGTATTTT. Its protein product is CASSLSLRASTDTQYF.

This chain uses TRBV5-4 with TRBJ2-5; D is unclear. Germline V lookup: CDR1 SGHNT, CDR2 YYREEE (reference sequence). V was clipped by 4 bases and J by 2 bases, with 18 bases between them. This CDR3 region has 16 residues. CDR3 nucleotide sequence: TGTGCCAGCAGCCCCGAGGTCGGGTATGATCAAGAGACCCAGTACTTC. Its protein product is CASSPEVGYDQETQYF.